This is a list of T cell receptor beta chains from one sample in a study of cytomegalovirus exposure and HLA in healthy donors. Libraries were prepared by immunoSEQ multiplex PCR; TCRdb keeps only in-frame clonotypes and omits some of them. Among around 170,000 clones listed, roughly 80% were seen once. Material for sequencing was PBMCs. These receptors all come from a male donor in good health and CMV-seronegative. Both conserved end residues are part of each CDR3. The order of the fields is CDR3 DNA, CDR3 protein, V gene, J gene, D gene, clone size. A D gene is named only where the DNA matches it firmly. Size is stated for part of the rows, as once, few or many counts, or as a class when the clone is expanded.

cdr3_nt: TGTGCCAGCAGCTTAGGGGGTAGCGGGAGGGCCTACGAGCAGTACTTC
cdr3_aa: CASSLGGSGRAYEQYF
v_call: TRBV7-2
j_call: TRBJ2-7
d_call: TRBD2
clone_size: NA

cdr3_nt: TGTGCCAGCAGCGTAGGAGGAGGCAATCAGCCCCAGCATTTT
cdr3_aa: CASSVGGGNQPQHF
v_call: TRBV9
j_call: TRBJ1-5
d_call: NA
clone_size: NA

cdr3_nt: TGTGCCAGTGTATCCGGGACTAGCGGGGGCCTCACAGATACGCAGTATTTT
cdr3_aa: CASVSGTSGGLTDTQYF
v_call: TRBV7-2
j_call: TRBJ2-3
d_call: TRBD2
clone_size: few

cdr3_nt: TGTGCCAGCAGTTTGACAGGGGGCTTTGAGGGAACTGAAGCTTTCTTT
cdr3_aa: CASSLTGGFEGTEAFF
v_call: TRBV28
j_call: TRBJ1-1
d_call: TRBD1
clone_size: few

cdr3_nt: TGTGCCAGCAGCTTACAGGGTCCCCTCTATGGCTACACCTTC
cdr3_aa: CASSLQGPLYGYTF
v_call: TRBV5-4
j_call: TRBJ1-2
d_call: NA
clone_size: once

cdr3_nt: TGTGCCAGCAGCCTTTCGGAGGCCAACACTGAAGCTTTCTTT
cdr3_aa: CASSLSEANTEAFF
v_call: TRBV7-8
j_call: TRBJ1-1
d_call: NA
clone_size: NA

cdr3_nt: TGTGCCAGCAGTTACTCGACGGGAGGCGGGGGCAAGGGGCAGTACTTC
cdr3_aa: CASSYSTGGGGKGQYF
v_call: TRBV6-6
j_call: TRBJ2-7
d_call: NA
clone_size: once

cdr3_nt: TGCGCCAGCAGCCCCGAGGCCGCCGGGGGCTACACCTTC
cdr3_aa: CASSPEAAGGYTF
v_call: TRBV5-1
j_call: TRBJ1-2
d_call: NA
clone_size: NA

cdr3_nt: TGCGCCAGCAGCTTGGGGACTAGCGGCTACAATGAGCAGTTCTTC
cdr3_aa: CASSLGTSGYNEQFF
v_call: TRBV5-1
j_call: TRBJ2-1
d_call: TRBD2
clone_size: few

cdr3_nt: TGTGCCAGCAGTTACTCCGCAGTGAACACTGAAGCTTTCTTT
cdr3_aa: CASSYSAVNTEAFF
v_call: TRBV6-6
j_call: TRBJ1-1
d_call: NA
clone_size: NA

cdr3_nt: TGTGCCAGCAGCCTGACTGGCTACGAGCAGTACTTC
cdr3_aa: CASSLTGYEQYF
v_call: TRBV7-2
j_call: TRBJ2-7
d_call: NA
clone_size: NA

cdr3_nt: TGTGCCAGCAGCCAGGCCCGAACTCAGCCCCAGCATTTT
cdr3_aa: CASSQARTQPQHF
v_call: TRBV7-2
j_call: TRBJ1-5
d_call: NA
clone_size: NA

cdr3_nt: TGTGCCACCAGCAGAGATCGGGGAAGCGGGGAGCTGTTTTTT
cdr3_aa: CATSRDRGSGELFF
v_call: TRBV15
j_call: TRBJ2-2
d_call: NA
clone_size: NA

cdr3_nt: TGCGCCAGCAGCTTGGGACAGGGGGCGCGAGAAGCTTTCTTT
cdr3_aa: CASSLGQGAREAFF
v_call: TRBV5-1
j_call: TRBJ1-1
d_call: TRBD1
clone_size: NA

cdr3_nt: TGTTCCAGCAGCTCATTAATGGGCAGTCAAGAGACCCAGTACTTC
cdr3_aa: CSSSSLMGSQETQYF
v_call: TRBV7-9
j_call: TRBJ2-5
d_call: NA
clone_size: NA

cdr3_nt: TGTGCCAGCAGCTTAGGACAGGGGCACACCGGGGAGCTGTTTTTT
cdr3_aa: CASSLGQGHTGELFF
v_call: TRBV7-9
j_call: TRBJ2-2
d_call: TRBD1
clone_size: NA

cdr3_nt: TGTGCCAGCAGCATTAGCGGGAGCTCCTACAATGAGCAGTTCTTC
cdr3_aa: CASSISGSSYNEQFF
v_call: TRBV7-2
j_call: TRBJ2-1
d_call: TRBD2
clone_size: NA

cdr3_nt: TGTGCCAGCAGTTCGCAGGGTAGAGAAGCTTTCTTT
cdr3_aa: CASSSQGREAFF
v_call: TRBV27
j_call: TRBJ1-1
d_call: NA
clone_size: NA

cdr3_nt: TGTGCCAGCAGTGCGGTCAGGGGGCTTTCTGGAAACACCATATATTTT
cdr3_aa: CASSAVRGLSGNTIYF
v_call: TRBV2
j_call: TRBJ1-3
d_call: TRBD1
clone_size: NA

cdr3_nt: TGCAGCGTTAAAAGACTAGATTTTGGATCCTACAATGAGCAGTTCTTC
cdr3_aa: CSVKRLDFGSYNEQFF
v_call: TRBV29-1
j_call: TRBJ2-1
d_call: NA
clone_size: NA

cdr3_nt: TGTGCCAGCAGCTTAACGGCAGGGGGGAAAATGGCCTACGAGCAGTACTTC
cdr3_aa: CASSLTAGGKMAYEQYF
v_call: TRBV11-1
j_call: TRBJ2-7
d_call: NA
clone_size: NA

cdr3_nt: TGTGCCAGCAGTCGGGATGTAGGGATCGACGAGCAGTACTTC
cdr3_aa: CASSRDVGIDEQYF
v_call: TRBV6-1
j_call: TRBJ2-7
d_call: NA
clone_size: NA

cdr3_nt: TGTGCCAGCAGCCTGACAGGGGTTGGCTCTGGAAACACCATATATTTT
cdr3_aa: CASSLTGVGSGNTIYF
v_call: TRBV27
j_call: TRBJ1-3
d_call: TRBD1
clone_size: NA

cdr3_nt: TGCAGTGCTAGTGGACAAAAAAGTCAGTACTTC
cdr3_aa: CSASGQKSQYF
v_call: TRBV20-1
j_call: TRBJ2-5
d_call: NA
clone_size: few

cdr3_nt: TGTGCCAGCAGCTTAGCTCCCGCAGATACGCAGTATTTT
cdr3_aa: CASSLAPADTQYF
v_call: TRBV11-2
j_call: TRBJ2-3
d_call: NA
clone_size: NA

cdr3_nt: TGTGCCAGCAGCTCCTGGCGGACATCTCAAGAGACCCAGTACTTC
cdr3_aa: CASSSWRTSQETQYF
v_call: TRBV7-9
j_call: TRBJ2-5
d_call: NA
clone_size: NA

cdr3_nt: TGTGCCAGCAGCCCCCGGACAGGGGGAATCACAGATACGCAGTATTTT
cdr3_aa: CASSPRTGGITDTQYF
v_call: TRBV7-2
j_call: TRBJ2-3
d_call: TRBD1
clone_size: NA

cdr3_nt: TGTGCCAGCAGCGTAGCTGGGGACAGCTCCTACGAGCAGTACTTC
cdr3_aa: CASSVAGDSSYEQYF
v_call: TRBV9
j_call: TRBJ2-7
d_call: TRBD1
clone_size: few

cdr3_nt: TGTGCCAGCAGTTTGGCTGGGGCCGATCAGCCCCAGCATTTT
cdr3_aa: CASSLAGADQPQHF
v_call: TRBV28
j_call: TRBJ1-5
d_call: NA
clone_size: NA

cdr3_nt: TGCAGCGTTGATAAAGAGGTCGGCTCGGCTGAAGCTTTCTTT
cdr3_aa: CSVDKEVGSAEAFF
v_call: TRBV29-1
j_call: TRBJ1-1
d_call: NA
clone_size: NA

cdr3_nt: TGTGCCTGCCGCAGGGGGGCGACGGAGACCCAGTACTTC
cdr3_aa: CACRRGATETQYF
v_call: TRBV30
j_call: TRBJ2-5
d_call: NA
clone_size: NA

cdr3_nt: TGCAGTGCTAGAGCTAATCAGCCCCAGCATTTT
cdr3_aa: CSARANQPQHF
v_call: TRBV20-1
j_call: TRBJ1-5
d_call: NA
clone_size: few

cdr3_nt: TGCGCCAGCAGCCAAGATCAGGCAGGGCACACCGGGGAGCTGTTTTTT
cdr3_aa: CASSQDQAGHTGELFF
v_call: TRBV4-3
j_call: TRBJ2-2
d_call: NA
clone_size: few

cdr3_nt: TGTGCCAGCAGCTTAATAGGAGGCGGGGACACCGGGGAGCTGTTTTTT
cdr3_aa: CASSLIGGGDTGELFF
v_call: TRBV13
j_call: TRBJ2-2
d_call: NA
clone_size: NA

cdr3_nt: TGTGCCAGTAGTATAGGGACAGGGGGCCCTCAGCCCCAGCATTTT
cdr3_aa: CASSIGTGGPQPQHF
v_call: TRBV19
j_call: TRBJ1-5
d_call: TRBD1
clone_size: few

cdr3_nt: TGTGCCAGCTCACCAGGCAGCTACGAGCAGTACTTC
cdr3_aa: CASSPGSYEQYF
v_call: TRBV18
j_call: TRBJ2-7
d_call: NA
clone_size: NA

cdr3_nt: TGTGCCAGCAGTCTGGGGTTCGGGAGGCCCACAGATACGCAGTATTTT
cdr3_aa: CASSLGFGRPTDTQYF
v_call: TRBV5-5
j_call: TRBJ2-3
d_call: TRBD2
clone_size: NA

cdr3_nt: TGTGCCAGCAGTCGGACACTTACTGGCACTGAAGCTTTCTTT
cdr3_aa: CASSRTLTGTEAFF
v_call: TRBV6-5
j_call: TRBJ1-1
d_call: NA
clone_size: NA

cdr3_nt: TGTGCCAGTAGTATTTCGGACAGGGAGTACGAGCAGTACTTC
cdr3_aa: CASSISDREYEQYF
v_call: TRBV19
j_call: TRBJ2-7
d_call: TRBD1
clone_size: NA

cdr3_nt: TGTGCCAGTAGTTCGACAGGGTATCAGCCCCAGCATTTT
cdr3_aa: CASSSTGYQPQHF
v_call: TRBV19
j_call: TRBJ1-5
d_call: TRBD1
clone_size: once

cdr3_nt: TGTGCCAGCAGCGTAGAAGCGCAGTTAGGATATGGCTACACCTTC
cdr3_aa: CASSVEAQLGYGYTF
v_call: TRBV9
j_call: TRBJ1-2
d_call: NA
clone_size: NA

cdr3_nt: TGTGCCAGCAGTAGGGACAGGGTGGTGAACGAGCAGTACTTC
cdr3_aa: CASSRDRVVNEQYF
v_call: TRBV6-5
j_call: TRBJ2-7
d_call: TRBD1
clone_size: NA

cdr3_nt: TGTGCCAGCACCTGGGGGGGGGATCAGCCCCAGCATTTT
cdr3_aa: CASTWGGDQPQHF
v_call: TRBV6-1
j_call: TRBJ1-5
d_call: NA
clone_size: NA

cdr3_nt: TGTGCCAGCAGTTTACTAGGACTAGCGGAAAATAAAAACATTCAGTACTTC
cdr3_aa: CASSLLGLAENKNIQYF
v_call: TRBV28
j_call: TRBJ2-4
d_call: TRBD2
clone_size: once

cdr3_nt: TGTGCCAGCAGTGACGGTCGGCAGGACAGGGAAAGCAGGGAGCAGTACTTC
cdr3_aa: CASSDGRQDRESREQYF
v_call: TRBV6-4
j_call: TRBJ2-5
d_call: TRBD1
clone_size: NA